The rows below give T cell receptor beta chains drawn from one sample of a study of shared clonotypes between healthy human individuals. The repertoire was sequenced with immunoSEQ multiplex PCR; TCRdb's copy has only in-frame clones and lacks some. The sample lists millions of clones, more than 90% occurring once. Source material: naive CD4+ T cells sorted from blood. The receptors originated from a young man in good health. CDR3s include the opening cysteine and the closing phenylalanine or tryptophan. The D gene is left open where the match is weak. Clone size is not always given. Where it is, it says once, few, many or a class for expanded clones.

J gene	D gene	clone size	V gene	CDR3 protein	CDR3 DNA
TRBJ2-7	.	.	TRBV4-3	CASSRDWSTHYEQYF	TGCGCCAGCAGCCGAGACTGGTCTACTCACTACGAGCAGTACTTC
TRBJ2-7	.	.	TRBV5-4	CASSPNSYEQYF	TGTGCCAGCAGCCCTAACAGCTACGAGCAGTACTTC
TRBJ2-5	TRBD1	.	TRBV2	CASSPGTGWETQYF	TGTGCCAGCAGTCCCGGGACAGGGTGGGAGACCCAGTACTTC
TRBJ1-2	TRBD1	.	TRBV30	CAWSGTGRAYGYTF	TGTGCCTGGAGCGGGACAGGGCGGGCCTATGGCTACACCTTC
TRBJ2-1	.	.	TRBV6-1	CASSVQYNEQFF	TGTGCCAGCAGTGTGCAGTACAATGAGCAGTTCTTC
TRBJ2-4	.	.	TRBV5-4	CASSLEWSWPIF	TGTGCCAGCAGCTTGGAGTGGTCTTGGCCAATCTTC
TRBJ2-7	TRBD1	.	TRBV30	CAWIRQGGYEQYF	TGTGCCTGGATTAGACAGGGGGGCTACGAGCAGTACTTC
TRBJ2-5	.	.	TRBV7-7	CASRRAGGETQYF	TGTGCTAGCAGGCGCGCTGGAGGAGAGACCCAGTACTTC
TRBJ1-5	TRBD1	few	TRBV28	CASSLRGHNQPQHF	TGTGCCAGCAGTTTGAGGGGGCATAATCAACCCCAGCATTTT
TRBJ1-1	.	.	TRBV28	CASSLSGLEAFF	TGTGCCAGCAGTTTATCAGGACTGGAAGCTTTCTTT
TRBJ1-2	.	many	TRBV7-9	CASSRGEVTNYGYTF	TGTGCCAGCAGCCGCGGGGAGGTGACAAACTATGGCTACACCTTC
TRBJ2-1	TRBD2	.	TRBV7-9	CASSLAGVSEQFF	TGTGCCAGCAGCCTAGCGGGAGTTAGTGAGCAGTTCTTC
TRBJ2-1	.	.	TRBV29-1	CSVGGLGRYNEQFF	TGCAGCGTTGGGGGACTGGGGAGATACAATGAGCAGTTCTTC
TRBJ1-1	.	.	TRBV20-1	CSGGVNTEAFF	TGCAGTGGAGGGGTGAACACTGAAGCTTTCTTT
TRBJ1-5	.	once	TRBV6-6	CATWTVNQPQHF	TGTGCCACTTGGACCGTCAATCAGCCCCAGCATTTT
TRBJ1-3	.	.	TRBV19	CASNRDPGGGNTIYF	TGTGCCAGTAACAGGGACCCCGGAGGAGGAAACACCATATATTTT
TRBJ2-5	.	.	TRBV6-5	CASREVGTQYF	TGTGCCAGCAGGGAAGTAGGGACCCAGTACTTC
TRBJ2-5	.	.	TRBV28	CASSFASRQETQYF	TGTGCCAGCAGTTTCGCCTCGCGGCAAGAGACCCAGTACTTC
TRBJ2-2	TRBD2	once	TRBV7-8	CASSSLAGTAGELFF	TGTGCCAGCAGCTCGCTAGCGGGAACGGCCGGGGAGCTGTTTTTT
TRBJ2-1	TRBD2	.	TRBV11-2	CASSMTSGRSYNEQFF	TGTGCCAGCAGTATGACTAGCGGAAGATCCTACAATGAGCAGTTCTTC
TRBJ2-3	TRBD1	.	TRBV11-2	CASSSTGQRTDTQYF	TGTGCCAGCAGCTCAACGGGACAGCGCACAGATACGCAGTATTTT
TRBJ2-2	TRBD2	.	TRBV19	CASSIGSRTSGRFANTGELFF	TGTGCCAGTAGTATAGGTTCGAGGACTAGCGGGCGGTTCGCGAACACCGGGGAGCTGTTTTTT
TRBJ2-3	TRBD2	.	TRBV10-3	CAISDSAGGRDTQYF	TGTGCCATCAGTGACTCAGCGGGGGGGCGGGATACGCAGTATTTT
TRBJ2-3	TRBD1	.	TRBV28	CASSLDRGRYTDTQYF	TGTGCCAGCAGTTTAGACAGGGGGCGATACACAGATACGCAGTATTTT
TRBJ1-2	.	.	TRBV19	CASSNMGESYGYTF	TGTGCCAGTAGTAATATGGGGGAGAGCTATGGCTACACCTTC
TRBJ2-7	.	.	TRBV10-1	CASSLQGRRGYEQYF	TGCGCCAGCAGTTTACAGGGCAGGAGGGGCTACGAGCAGTACTTC
TRBJ1-5	.	.	TRBV19	CASSIGGLGNQPQHF	TGTGCCAGTAGTATTGGAGGGTTGGGCAATCAGCCCCAGCATTTT
TRBJ2-5	TRBD2	once	TRBV6-5	CASSYSNSGGQETQYF	TGTGCCAGCAGTTACTCGAATAGCGGGGGACAAGAGACCCAGTACTTC
TRBJ1-4	.	.	TRBV19	CASRNLWGQKATNEKLFF	TGTGCCAGTAGAAACCTCTGGGGGCAGAAAGCAACTAATGAAAAACTGTTTTTT
TRBJ1-2	TRBD1	.	TRBV30	CAYRTGVGYTF	TGTGCCTACCGGACAGGGGTCGGCTACACCTTC
TRBJ1-1	.	.	TRBV9	CASSLTGNTEAFF	TGTGCCAGCAGCCTGACAGGGAACACTGAAGCTTTCTTT
TRBJ2-7	TRBD1	.	TRBV7-9	CASSPNGQGSHEQYF	TGTGCCAGCAGCCCGAACGGACAGGGAAGCCACGAGCAGTACTTC
TRBJ2-2	.	.	TRBV30	CAWSPTGGGELFF	TGTGCCTGGAGTCCCACCGGAGGCGGGGAGCTGTTTTTT
TRBJ2-7	.	.	TRBV10-3	CAISVSGAGNYEQYF	TGTGCCATCAGTGTATCAGGGGCTGGGAACTACGAGCAGTACTTC
TRBJ1-5	.	.	TRBV4-1	CASSQGDQPQHF	TGCGCCAGCAGCCAAGGAGATCAGCCCCAGCATTTT
TRBJ2-7	.	once	TRBV11-3	CASSLDGGEQYF	TGTGCCAGCAGCTTAGATGGAGGGGAGCAGTACTTC
TRBJ2-6	.	.	TRBV7-6	CASSLEAGANVLTF	TGTGCCAGCAGCTTAGAAGCTGGGGCCAACGTCCTGACTTTC
TRBJ2-5	.	.	TRBV18	CASSPPGSETQYF	TGTGCCAGCTCACCACCGGGTTCGGAGACCCAGTACTTC
TRBJ2-7	TRBD2	.	TRBV4-1	CASSQDPSGRASYEQYF	TGCGCCAGCAGCCAAGATCCTAGCGGGAGGGCATCCTACGAGCAGTACTTC
TRBJ1-5	TRBD1	.	TRBV5-3	CARSLRDRENSNQPQHF	TGTGCCAGAAGCTTGAGGGACAGGGAGAACAGCAATCAGCCCCAGCATTTT
TRBJ1-4	.	.	TRBV7-9	CASSLGAGRWATNEKLFF	TGTGCCAGCAGCTTAGGCGCAGGGAGGTGGGCGACTAATGAAAAACTGTTTTTT
TRBJ1-3	.	.	TRBV12-5	CASGLFGNFLSGNTIYF	TGTGCTAGTGGTTTGTTCGGCAACTTCCTCTCTGGAAACACCATATATTTT
TRBJ2-5	TRBD2	.	TRBV10-3	CAISGTESAGGPRQETQYF	TGTGCCATCAGTGGGACTGAATCAGCGGGAGGGCCCCGCCAAGAGACCCAGTACTTC
TRBJ2-3	.	.	TRBV19	CASSTGTLRGDTQYF	TGTGCCAGTAGTACGGGGACCCTCCGTGGGGATACGCAGTATTTT
TRBJ1-1	TRBD1	.	TRBV19	CASKVGGQVNTEAFF	TGTGCCAGTAAGGTCGGCGGACAGGTGAACACTGAAGCTTTCTTT
TRBJ1-5	.	.	TRBV7-2	CASSLGYSNQPQHF	TGTGCCAGCAGCTTAGGTTATAGCAATCAGCCCCAGCATTTT
TRBJ1-2	.	.	TRBV5-6	CASSLRQLKGGYTF	TGTGCCAGCAGCTTGAGGCAGTTAAAGGGCGGCTACACCTTC
TRBJ2-2	.	.	TRBV7-6	CASSQTPGELFF	TGTGCCAGCAGCCAAACCCCCGGGGAGCTGTTTTTT